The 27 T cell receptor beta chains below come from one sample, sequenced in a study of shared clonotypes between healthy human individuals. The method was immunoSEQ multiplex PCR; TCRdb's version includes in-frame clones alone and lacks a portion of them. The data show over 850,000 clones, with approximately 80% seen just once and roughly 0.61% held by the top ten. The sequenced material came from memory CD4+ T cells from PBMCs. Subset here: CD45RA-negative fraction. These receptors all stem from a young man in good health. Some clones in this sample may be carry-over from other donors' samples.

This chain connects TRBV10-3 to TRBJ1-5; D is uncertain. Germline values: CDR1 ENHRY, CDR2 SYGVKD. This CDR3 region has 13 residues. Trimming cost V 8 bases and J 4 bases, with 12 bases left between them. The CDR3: CAIQSTDNQPQHF. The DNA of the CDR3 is TGTGCCATCCAGTCAACGGATAATCAGCCCCAGCATTTT.

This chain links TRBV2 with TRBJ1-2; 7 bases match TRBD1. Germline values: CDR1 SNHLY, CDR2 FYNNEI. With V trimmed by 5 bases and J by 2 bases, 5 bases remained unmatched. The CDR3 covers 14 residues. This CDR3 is CASSRQGGNYGYTF. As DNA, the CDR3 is TGTGCCAGCAGTAGACAGGGCGGGAACTATGGCTACACCTTC.

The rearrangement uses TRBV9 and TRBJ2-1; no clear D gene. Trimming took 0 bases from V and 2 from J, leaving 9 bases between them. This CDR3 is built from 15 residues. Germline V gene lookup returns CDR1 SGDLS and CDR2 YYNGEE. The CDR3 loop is CASSVGSVPYNEQFF. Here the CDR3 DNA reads TGTGCCAGCAGCGTAGGGTCCGTCCCCTACAATGAGCAGTTCTTC.

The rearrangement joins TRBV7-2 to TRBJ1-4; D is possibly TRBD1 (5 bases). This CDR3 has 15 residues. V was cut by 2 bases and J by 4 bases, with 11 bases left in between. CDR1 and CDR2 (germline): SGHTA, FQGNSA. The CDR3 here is CASSLQGRHNEKLFF. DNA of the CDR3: TGTGCCAGCAGCTTACAGGGACGGCATAATGAAAAACTGTTTTTT.

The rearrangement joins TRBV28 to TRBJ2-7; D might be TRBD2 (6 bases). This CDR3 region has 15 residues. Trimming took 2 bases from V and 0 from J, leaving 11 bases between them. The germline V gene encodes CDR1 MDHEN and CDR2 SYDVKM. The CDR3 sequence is CASSLIGRLSYEQYF. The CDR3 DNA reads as TGTGCCAGCAGTTTAATCGGGAGACTCTCCTACGAGCAGTACTTC.

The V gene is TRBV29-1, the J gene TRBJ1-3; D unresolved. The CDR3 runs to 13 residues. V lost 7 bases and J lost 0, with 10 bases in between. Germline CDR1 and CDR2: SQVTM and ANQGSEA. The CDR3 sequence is CSAGESSGNTIYF. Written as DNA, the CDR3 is TGCAGCGCGGGAGAGAGCTCTGGAAACACCATATATTTT.

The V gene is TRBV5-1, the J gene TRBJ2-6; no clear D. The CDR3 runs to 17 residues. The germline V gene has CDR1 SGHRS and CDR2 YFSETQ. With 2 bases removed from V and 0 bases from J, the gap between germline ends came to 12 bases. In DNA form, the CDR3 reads TGCGCCAGCAGCTTCGCCCGCGCACCCTCTGGGGCCAACGTCCTGACTTTC. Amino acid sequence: CASSFARAPSGANVLTF.

The CDR3 DNA sequence: TGTGCCACCAGCAGAGATCGAGGACAAGACTATGGCTACACCTTC. This sequence encodes CATSRDRGQDYGYTF. The rearrangement uses TRBV15 and TRBJ1-2, with TRBD1 as a possible D gene (5 bases). CDR1 LNHNV and CDR2 YYDKDF come from the germline V gene (reference sequence). V was pared by 0 bases and J by 3 bases, with 11 bases between. CDR3 length: 15 amino acids.

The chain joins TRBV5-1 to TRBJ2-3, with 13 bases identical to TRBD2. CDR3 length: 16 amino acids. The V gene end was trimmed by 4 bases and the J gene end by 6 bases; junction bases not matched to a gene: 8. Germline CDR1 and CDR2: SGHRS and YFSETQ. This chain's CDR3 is CASSLGTSGTGDTQYF. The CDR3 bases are TGCGCCAGCAGCCTAGGGACTAGCGGGACGGGGGATACGCAGTATTTT.

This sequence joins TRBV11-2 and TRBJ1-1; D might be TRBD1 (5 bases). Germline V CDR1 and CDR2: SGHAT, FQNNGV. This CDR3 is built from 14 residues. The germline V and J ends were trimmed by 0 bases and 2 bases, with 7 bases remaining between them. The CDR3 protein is CASSLERGNTEAFF. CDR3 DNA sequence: TGTGCCAGCAGCTTAGAGAGGGGAAACACTGAAGCTTTCTTT.

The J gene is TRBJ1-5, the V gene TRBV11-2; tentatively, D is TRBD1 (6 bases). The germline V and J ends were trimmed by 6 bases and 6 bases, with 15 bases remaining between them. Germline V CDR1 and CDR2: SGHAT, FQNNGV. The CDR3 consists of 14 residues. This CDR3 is CASSPIQGGQPQHF. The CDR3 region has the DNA TGTGCCAGCAGTCCGATACAGGGAGGTCAGCCCCAGCATTTT. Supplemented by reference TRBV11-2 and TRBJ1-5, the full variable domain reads EAGVAQSPRYKIIEKRQSVAFWCNPISGHATLYWYQQILGQGPKLLIQFQNNGVVDDSQLPKDRFSAERLKGVDSTLKIQPAKLEDSAVYLCASSPIQGGQPQHFGDGTRLSIL.

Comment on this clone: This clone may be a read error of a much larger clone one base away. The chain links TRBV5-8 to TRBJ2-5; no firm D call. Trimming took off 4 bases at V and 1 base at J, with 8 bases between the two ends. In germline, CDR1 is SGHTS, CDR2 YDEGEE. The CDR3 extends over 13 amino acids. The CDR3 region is CASSLRSQETQYF. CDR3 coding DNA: TGTGCCAGCAGCCTACGGAGCCAAGAGACCCAGTACTTC. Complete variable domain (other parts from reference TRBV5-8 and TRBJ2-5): EAGVTQSPTHLIKTRGQQATLRCSPISGHTSVYWYQQALGLGLQFLLWYDEGEERNRGNFPPRFSGRQFPNYSSELNVNALELEDSALYLCASSLRSQETQYFGPGTRLLVL.

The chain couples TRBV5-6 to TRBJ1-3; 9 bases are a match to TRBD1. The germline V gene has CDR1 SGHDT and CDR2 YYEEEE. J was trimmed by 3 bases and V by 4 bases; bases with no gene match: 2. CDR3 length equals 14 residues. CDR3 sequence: CASSTGGYGNTIYF. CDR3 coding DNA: TGTGCCAGCAGCACAGGGGGCTATGGAAACACCATATATTTT.

The CDR3 region has the DNA TGTGCCAGCAGCTTACAGGCGGGCTATGAGCAGTTCTTC. Translation gives CASSLQAGYEQFF. The gene calls are TRBV5-5 and TRBJ2-1; either TRBD1 or TRBD2 may fit D (5 bases each). This CDR3 is built from 13 residues. V lost 2 bases to trimming and J lost 8 bases, with 11 bases between them. CDR1 and CDR2 from the germline V gene are SGHKS and YYEKEE (reference sequence). The variable domain in full, completed from reference TRBV5-5 and TRBJ2-1, reads DAGVTQSPTHLIKTRGQQVTLRCSPISGHKSVSWYQQVLGQGPQFIFQYYEKEERGRGNFPDRFSARQFPNYSSELNVNALLLGDSALYLCASSLQAGYEQFFGPGTRLTVL.

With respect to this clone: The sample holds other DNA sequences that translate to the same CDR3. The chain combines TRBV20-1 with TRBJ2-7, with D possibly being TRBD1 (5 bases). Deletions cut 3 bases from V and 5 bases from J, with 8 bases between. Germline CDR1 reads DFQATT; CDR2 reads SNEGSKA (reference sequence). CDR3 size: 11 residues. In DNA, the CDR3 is TGCAGTGCTAGTAGCAGGGACGAGCAGTACTTC. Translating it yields CSASSRDEQYF.

In DNA, the CDR3 is TGTGCCAGTAGTATTGGTATTCGGAGACTAGCGGGTCACGGGGAGCTGTTTTTT. Translation gives CASSIGIRRLAGHGELFF. The rearrangement joins TRBV19 to TRBJ2-2, with 10 bases that match TRBD2. The germline V gene encodes CDR1 LNHDA and CDR2 SQIVND (reference sequence). J gave up 7 bases and V 3 bases, and 14 bases lay outside the gene matches. The CDR3 loop spans 18 amino acids.

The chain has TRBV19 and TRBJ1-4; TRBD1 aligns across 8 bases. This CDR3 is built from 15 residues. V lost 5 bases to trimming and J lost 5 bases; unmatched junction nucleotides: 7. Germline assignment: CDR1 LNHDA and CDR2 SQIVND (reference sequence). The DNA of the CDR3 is TGTGCCAGTAGTGCGCAGGGGGCGCTGAATGAAAAACTGTTTTTT. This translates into CASSAQGALNEKLFF.

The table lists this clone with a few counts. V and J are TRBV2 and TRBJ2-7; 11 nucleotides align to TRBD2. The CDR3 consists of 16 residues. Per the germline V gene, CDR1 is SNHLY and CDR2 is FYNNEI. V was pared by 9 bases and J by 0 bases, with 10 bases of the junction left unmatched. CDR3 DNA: TGTGCCAGTAAGGGACTAGCGGTAACTGACTCCTACGAGCAGTACTTC. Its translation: CASKGLAVTDSYEQYF.

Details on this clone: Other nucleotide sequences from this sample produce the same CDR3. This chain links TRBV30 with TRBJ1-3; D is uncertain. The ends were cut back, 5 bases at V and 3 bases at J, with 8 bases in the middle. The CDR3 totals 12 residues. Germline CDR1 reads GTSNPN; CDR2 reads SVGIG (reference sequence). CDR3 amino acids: CAWGVSGNTIYF. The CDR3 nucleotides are TGTGCCTGGGGGGTCAGTGGAAACACCATATATTTT. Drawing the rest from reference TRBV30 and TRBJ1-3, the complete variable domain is SQTIHQWPATLVQPVGSPLSLECTVEGTSNPNLYWYRQAAGRGLQLLFYSVGIGQISSEVPQNLSASRPQDRQFILSSKKLLLSDSGFYLCAWGVSGNTIYFGEGSWLTVV.

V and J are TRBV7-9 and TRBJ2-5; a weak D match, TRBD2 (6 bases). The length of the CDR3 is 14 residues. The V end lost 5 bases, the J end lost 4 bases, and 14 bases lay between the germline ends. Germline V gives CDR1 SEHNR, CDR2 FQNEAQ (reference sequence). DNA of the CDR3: TGTGCCAGCAGCCCTCTAGCGTGGGGAGAGACCCAGTACTTC. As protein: CASSPLAWGETQYF.

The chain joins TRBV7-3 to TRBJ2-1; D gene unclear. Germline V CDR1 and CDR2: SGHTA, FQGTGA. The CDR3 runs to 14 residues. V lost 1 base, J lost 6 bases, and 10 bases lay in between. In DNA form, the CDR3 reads TGTGCCAGCAGCTTAAACGCAGGTCCCAATGAGCAGTTCTTC. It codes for CASSLNAGPNEQFF. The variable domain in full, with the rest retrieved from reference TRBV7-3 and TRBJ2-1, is GAGVSQTPSNKVTEKGKYVELRCDPISGHTALYWYRQSLGQGPEFLIYFQGTGAADDSGLPNDRFFAVRPEGSVSTLKIQRTERGDSAVYLCASSLNAGPNEQFFGPGTRLTVL.

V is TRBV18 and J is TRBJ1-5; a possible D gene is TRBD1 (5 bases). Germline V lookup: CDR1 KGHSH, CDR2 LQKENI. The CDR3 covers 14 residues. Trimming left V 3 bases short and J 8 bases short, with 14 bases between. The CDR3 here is CASSPSRAMEPQHF. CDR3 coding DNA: TGTGCCAGCTCACCGAGCAGGGCTATGGAGCCCCAGCATTTT.

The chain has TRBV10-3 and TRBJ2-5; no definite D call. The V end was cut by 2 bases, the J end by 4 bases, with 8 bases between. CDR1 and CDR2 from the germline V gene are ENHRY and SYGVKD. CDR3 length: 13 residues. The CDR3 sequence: CAISEAAVETQYF. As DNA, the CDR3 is TGTGCCATCAGTGAGGCGGCCGTAGAGACCCAGTACTTC.

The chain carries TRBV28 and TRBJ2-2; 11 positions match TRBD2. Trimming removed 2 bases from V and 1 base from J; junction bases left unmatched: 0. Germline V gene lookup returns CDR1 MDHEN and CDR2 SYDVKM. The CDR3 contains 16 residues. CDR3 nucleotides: TGTGCCAGCAGTTTACTAGCGGGAGGGAACACCGGGGAGCTGTTTTTT. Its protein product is CASSLLAGGNTGELFF.

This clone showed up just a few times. Here the CDR3 DNA reads TGTGCCAGTAGTAACCAGGGCCGAGGCGAGCAGTACTTC. Its translation: CASSNQGRGEQYF. The J gene is TRBJ2-7, the V gene TRBV19; the D gene is possibly TRBD1 (5 bases). Germline-derived CDR1 and CDR2 are LNHDA and SQIVND (reference sequence). Trimming cost V 4 bases and J 6 bases, with 13 bases left between them. This CDR3 comprises 13 residues. The whole variable domain, filled in from reference TRBV19 and TRBJ2-7, reads DGGITQSPKYLFRKEGQNVTLSCEQNLNHDAMYWYRQDPGQGLRLIYYSQIVNDFQKGDIAEGYSVSREKKESFPLTVTSAQKNPTAFYLCASSNQGRGEQYFGPGTRLTVT.

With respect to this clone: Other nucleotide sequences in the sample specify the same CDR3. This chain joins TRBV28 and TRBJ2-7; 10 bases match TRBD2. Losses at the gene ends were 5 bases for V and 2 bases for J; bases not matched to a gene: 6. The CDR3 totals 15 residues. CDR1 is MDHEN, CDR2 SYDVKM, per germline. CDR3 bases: TGTGCCAGCAGTCCAAGCGGGAGGGGGACCTACGAGCAGTACTTC. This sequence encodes CASSPSGRGTYEQYF.

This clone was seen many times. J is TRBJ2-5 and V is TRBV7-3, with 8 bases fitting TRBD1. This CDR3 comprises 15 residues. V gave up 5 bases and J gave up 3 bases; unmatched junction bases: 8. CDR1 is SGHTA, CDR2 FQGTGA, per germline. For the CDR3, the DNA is TGTGCCAGCAGCCACCTCGCAGGGGGCAAAGAGACCCAGTACTTC. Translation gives CASSHLAGGKETQYF.